The present TCR beta chain was sequenced within a study of cytomegalovirus exposure and HLA in healthy donors. 60 Vbeta and 13 Jbeta primers were used in PCR. Repertoires were generated with immunoSEQ multiplex PCR, while TCRdb's copy carries only in-frame clones and drops some. Here the sample spans 120,000 or so clones, more than 65% being singletons. The CDR3 loop spans 16 amino acids. Findings and limits, study-wide: Analyzed later, most CMV-associated TCR beta chains appeared HLA-restricted.

As for this clone: Antigen specificity is unknown.

Donors likely had unrecorded immune exposures despite being nominally healthy when sampled. Sequences were obtained from PBMCs. The rearrangement joins TRBV21-1 to TRBJ1-1; the D call TRBD1 from the table was never checked on the DNA. TRBV21-1 is labeled a pseudogene. The origin of this receptor is a man between 18 and 35 years old in good health and CMV-seropositive. The CDR3: CASSKAAGLMNTEAFF. In DNA, the CDR3 is TGTGCCAGCAGCAAAGCAGCAGGGCTCATGAACACTGAAGCTTTCTTT.